The 2 T cell receptor beta chains listed next were all sequenced from one sample in a study of immune evolution from preneoplasia to lung adenocarcinoma. Here immunoSEQ multiplex PCR was the method, and the copy in TCRdb shows in-frame clones only, minus some. Seen here are approximately 9,300 clones, about 85% observed once, and the top ten hold approximately 10%. Material for sequencing was FFPE minimally invasive lung adenocarcinoma tissue. These receptors all come from an older donor with lung adenocarcinoma.

This clone was seen once. The chain couples TRBV10-3 to TRBJ2-1, with D perhaps matching TRBD1 or TRBD2 (5 bases each). Germline lookup yields CDR1 ENHRY and CDR2 SYGVKD. Trimming took off 10 bases at V and 2 bases at J, with 15 bases between the two ends. The CDR3 length is 14 residues. CDR3 DNA: TGTGCCACACGAGCTGGGGACGCCTACAATGAGCAGTTCTTC. It specifies CATRAGDAYNEQFF.

There are a few counts of this clone. This chain links TRBV6-4 with TRBJ1-1; D gene unclear. The CDR3 consists of 14 residues. In germline, CDR1 is MRHNA, CDR2 SNTAGT. Trimming shortened V by 2 bases and J by 6 bases, and 13 bases separated the two germline ends. The CDR3 nucleotides read TGTGCCAGCAGTGACAACTCGGAGGAGTCTGAAGCTTTCTTT. This encodes CASSDNSEESEAFF.